This passage covers 28 T cell receptor beta chains from one sample sequenced in a study of cytomegalovirus exposure and HLA in healthy donors. The primer mix had 60 Vbeta and 13 Jbeta primers. Repertoires were generated with immunoSEQ multiplex PCR, while TCRdb's copy carries only in-frame clones and drops some. The sample includes under 130,000 clones, around two thirds of them seen just once. Sequenced input: PBMCs. These TCRs come from a man in his thirties or forties in good health and CMV-seropositive.

This clone was counted once. The rearrangement joins TRBV18 to TRBJ2-7; 9 nucleotides agree with TRBD1. The CDR3 sequence is 14 residues long. J was trimmed by 7 bases and V by 3 bases; bases with no gene match: 7. CDR1 and CDR2 from the germline V gene are KGHSH and LQKENI. The CDR3 protein is CASSPRSGQGEQYF. CDR3 nucleotides: TGTGCCAGCTCACCCCGATCAGGACAGGGGGAGCAGTACTTC.

This clone was counted between two and nine times. This chain joins TRBV7-8 and TRBJ1-1, with D maybe TRBD1 (6 bases). CDR1 and CDR2 (germline): SGHVS, FQNEAQ. The CDR3 length is 16 residues. V lost 2 bases and J lost 5, with 18 bases in between. The CDR3 nucleotides are TGTGCCAGCAGCTTACTTAGTGAGAGGGGGGGAACTGAAGCTTTCTTT. Its translation is CASSLLSERGGTEAFF.

V usage is TRBV5-1 and J usage is TRBJ1-6; D is possibly TRBD1 (5 bases). Trimming pared 2 bases from V and 6 bases from J, leaving 18 bases between. Germline V gene data show CDR1 as SGHRS and CDR2 as YFSETQ. This CDR3 has 17 amino acids. DNA for the CDR3: TGCGCCAGCAGCTTTGACAGTCTAATTCGCCCTAATTCACCCCTCCACTTT. This encodes CASSFDSLIRPNSPLHF.

This chain joins TRBV18 and TRBJ1-3; D is undetermined. Germline CDR1 KGHSH, CDR2 LQKENI. CDR3 length: 14 amino acids. Trimming removed 2 bases at V and 1 base at J, with 6 bases between. This CDR3 is CASSPEISGNTIYF. As DNA, the CDR3 is TGTGCCAGCTCACCAGAGATTTCTGGAAACACCATATATTTT.

This clone turned up a few times. The gene calls are TRBV9 and TRBJ1-1; D is uncertain. V was cut by 1 base and J by 4 bases, with 5 bases left in between. The CDR3 spans 12 residues. Germline V gene sequence: CDR1 SGDLS, CDR2 YYNGEE. The CDR3 loop is CASSVRGTEAFF. The CDR3 DNA follows: TGTGCCAGCAGCGTAAGAGGCACTGAAGCTTTCTTT.

The CDR3 sequence: CASSLGLRLAGGLHEQYF. The CDR3 region has the DNA TGTGCCAGCAGCTTAGGCCTGAGGCTAGCGGGGGGCCTCCACGAGCAGTACTTC. The genes are TRBV13 and TRBJ2-5; 11 positions agree with TRBD2. The end of the DNA aligns better with TRBJ2-7, so the J call may be wrong. This CDR3 is 18 amino acids long. CDR1 is PRHDT, CDR2 FYEKMQ, per germline (reference sequence).

The chain carries TRBV7-9 and TRBJ1-2, with 7 nucleotides matching TRBD1. V lost 4 bases and J lost 6; bases outside the gene matches: 8. Per the germline V gene, CDR1 is SEHNR and CDR2 is FQNEAQ (reference sequence). The CDR3 runs 14 residues. The CDR3 region is CASSSVTGVNGYTF. CDR3 nucleotide sequence: TGTGCCAGCAGCTCGGTAACAGGGGTGAATGGCTACACCTTC. The variable domain in full, with the rest retrieved from reference TRBV7-9 and TRBJ1-2, is DTGVSQNPRHKITKRGQNVTFRCDPISEHNRLYWYRQTLGQGPEFLTYFQNEAQLEKSRLLSDRFSAERPKGSFSTLEIQRTEQGDSAMYLCASSSVTGVNGYTFGSGTRLTVV.

The J gene is TRBJ2-5, the V gene TRBV19; D not certain. With 3 bases removed from V and 4 bases from J, the gap between germline ends came to 12 bases. The length of the CDR3 is 14 residues. Per the germline V gene, CDR1 is LNHDA and CDR2 is SQIVND (reference sequence). Here the CDR3 DNA reads TGTGCCAGTAGTATCGCAGGTTTAAGAGAGACCCAGTACTTC. It encodes CASSIAGLRETQYF.

This rearrangement joins TRBV5-3 to TRBJ1-1; 8 positions agree with TRBD1. TRBV5-3 is an ORF for which the function is uncertain. CDR3 length equals 14 residues. V trimming: 4 bases; J trimming: 9 bases; junction bases outside the gene matches: 11. The CDR3 region has the DNA TGTGCCAGAAGCCGCTGGACAGGGAATGGTAAAGCTTTCTTT. The encoded protein is CARSRWTGNGKAFF.

The chain links TRBV12-1 to TRBJ2-1; the tabulated D call, TRBD1, remains unverified against the DNA. TRBV12-1 is listed as a pseudogene. The length of the CDR3 is 14 residues. Written as DNA, the CDR3 is TGTGCCAGCAGCCACCACTGGACAGGTGATGAGCAGTTCTTC. Its protein product is CASSHHWTGDEQFF.

The rearrangement links TRBV4-1 to TRBJ1-1; the match to TRBD1 covers 9 bases. The J segment lost 11 bases and the V segment lost 5 bases, leaving 9 bases of the junction unmatched. The germline V gene has CDR1 MGHRA and CDR2 YSYEKL. This CDR3 contains 13 residues. The CDR3 DNA sequence: TGCGCCAGCAGCGTTACAGGGGGCGAGGCTGCTTTCTTT. This codes for CASSVTGGEAAFF.

This rearrangement joins TRBV5-1 to TRBJ2-7, with 12 bases identical to TRBD2. Germline values: CDR1 SGHRS, CDR2 YFSETQ. The CDR3 sequence is 16 residues long. Trimming took 4 bases from V and 4 from J; bases not matched to a gene: 9. The CDR3 bases are TGCGCCAGCAGCCTACTACCTAGCGGGGGGGGGTACGAGCAGTACTTC. Amino acids: CASSLLPSGGGYEQYF.

The J gene is TRBJ2-5, the V gene TRBV4-1, with 8 bases that match TRBD2. CDR1 is MGHRA and CDR2 is YSYEKL in the germline V gene. V lost 4 bases, J lost 1 base, and 8 bases stayed unmatched. The CDR3 totals 16 residues. This CDR3 is CASSLASGGFQETQYF. The DNA for the CDR3 is TGCGCCAGCAGCCTTGCCAGCGGGGGTTTCCAAGAGACCCAGTACTTC.

This chain connects TRBV6-1 to TRBJ1-5; tentatively, D is TRBD1 (6 bases). Between the trimmed V and J ends, which lost 2 bases and 4 bases, there was a span of 15 bases. The CDR3 runs 16 residues. Germline lookup yields CDR1 MNHNS and CDR2 SASEGT. This CDR3 is CASSEHGRTVNQPQHF. The DNA for the CDR3 is TGTGCCAGCAGTGAACACGGGAGGACAGTGAATCAGCCCCAGCATTTT.

The V call is TRBV6-4, the J call TRBJ2-2; D gene uncertain. This CDR3 region has 14 residues. With 2 bases removed from V and 4 bases from J, the gap between germline ends came to 8 bases. Germline CDR1 and CDR2: MRHNA and SNTAGT. CDR3 residues: CASSDGLPTGELFF. CDR3 DNA sequence: TGTGCCAGCAGTGACGGCCTTCCCACCGGGGAGCTGTTTTTT.

The gene calls are TRBV6-1 and TRBJ1-2; D call uncertain. Trimming left V 6 bases short and J 4 bases short, with 9 bases between. Germline loops: CDR1 MNHNS, CDR2 SASEGT. CDR3 length: 12 amino acids. CDR3 nucleotide sequence: TGTGCCAGCAGCCTACGGGGCTATGGCTACACCTTC. Translated, it gives CASSLRGYGYTF.

CDR3 in amino acids: CASSPGTSGESDTQYF. Here the CDR3 DNA reads TGCGCCAGCAGCCCCGGGACTAGCGGGGAATCAGATACGCAGTATTTT. The chain is built from TRBV5-1 and TRBJ2-3; 13 positions match TRBD2. This CDR3 is 16 amino acids long. Germline V CDR1 and CDR2: SGHRS, YFSETQ. The V segment lost 4 bases and the J segment 4 bases; nucleotides outside the gene matches: 6.

The V and J genes are TRBV5-5 and TRBJ1-1; D is undetermined. Trimming pared 4 bases from V and 4 bases from J, leaving 17 bases between. Germline V gene data show CDR1 as SGHKS and CDR2 as YYEKEE (reference sequence). The CDR3 consists of 15 residues. Written as DNA, the CDR3 is TGTGCCAGCAGCCCACCGCCGCTTGGCCTCACTGAAGCTTTCTTT. Translated: CASSPPPLGLTEAFF.

The chain employs TRBV6-6 and TRBJ2-7, with 9 bases lining up with TRBD1. After removal of 0 bases from V and 5 bases from J, the junction contained 5 bases not matched to a gene. In germline, CDR1 is MNHNY, CDR2 SVGAGI (reference sequence). The CDR3 length is 15 residues. As DNA, the CDR3 is TGTGCCAGCAGTTACTCGTACAGGGGGCTAGACGAGCAGTACTTC. Protein: CASSYSYRGLDEQYF.

The chain uses TRBV18 and TRBJ1-1, with 7 bases that match TRBD1. V lost 3 bases to trimming and J lost 6 bases; unmatched junction nucleotides: 4. The germline gives CDR1 KGHSH, CDR2 LQKENI. There are 13 residues in the CDR3. CDR3 sequence (DNA): TGTGCCAGCTCACCCGACAGGGAAGCTGAAGCTTTCTTT. This encodes CASSPDREAEAFF.

The rearrangement joins TRBV6-5 to TRBJ1-1; 8 bases line up with TRBD1. The CDR3 is 15 residues long. Looked up from germline, CDR1 is MNHEY and CDR2 is SVGAGI. J lost 4 bases, V lost 1 base, and 5 bases had no gene match. Written as DNA, the CDR3 is TGTGCCAGCAGTTACTTAGGACAGGGTGTCACTGAAGCTTTCTTT. It encodes CASSYLGQGVTEAFF.

The V call is TRBV5-8, the J call TRBJ2-3, with 8 positions matching TRBD1. Germline CDR1 reads SGHTS; CDR2 reads YDEGEE. The CDR3 is 15 amino acids. The V segment lost 4 bases and the J segment 6 bases; nucleotides outside the gene matches: 10. CDR3 in amino acids: CASSMGQEPSDTQYF. CDR3 bases: TGTGCCAGCAGCATGGGACAGGAGCCTTCGGATACGCAGTATTTT.

The chain carries TRBV9 and TRBJ2-3, with TRBD2 matching 9 bases. CDR3 size: 16 residues. Germline V gene lookup returns CDR1 SGDLS and CDR2 YYNGEE. The junction had 5 bases not matched to a gene; V was cut back by 3 bases and J by 0 bases. DNA of the CDR3: TGTGCCAGCAGCGCCGTAGCGGGGGCGAGCACAGATACGCAGTATTTT. Translation: CASSAVAGASTDTQYF.

The chain is built from TRBV5-3 and TRBJ1-5, with TRBD1 identical over 9 bases. TRBV5-3 counts as an open reading frame of uncertain function. CDR3 size: 15 residues. V trimming: 3 bases; J trimming: 6 bases; junction bases outside the gene matches: 7. CDR3 nucleotides: TGTGCCAGAAGCTGGGACAGGGACGTTCTTCAGCCCCAGCATTTT. Translating gives CARSWDRDVLQPQHF.

This clone was recorded only once. The chain has TRBV5-1 and TRBJ1-1; 8 nucleotides align to TRBD1. V gave up 4 bases and J gave up 4 bases; unmatched junction bases: 6. CDR1 and CDR2 from the germline V gene are SGHRS and YFSETQ. This CDR3 has 14 amino acids. The CDR3 nucleotides are TGCGCCAGCAGCACCGAACAGGGGGGCACTGAAGCTTTCTTT. Its protein is CASSTEQGGTEAFF.

The genes are TRBV19 and TRBJ2-7, with 14 bases lining up with TRBD2. The junction had 20 bases not matched to a gene; V was cut back by 6 bases and J by 4 bases. The CDR3 has 20 residues. The germline gives CDR1 LNHDA, CDR2 SQIVND (reference sequence). The DNA for the CDR3 is TGTGCCAGTAGCCGGCAGGGACTAGCGGGGGCCCGTGCCAACACTTACGAGCAGTACTTC. Its protein product is CASSRQGLAGARANTYEQYF. Using reference TRBV19 and TRBJ2-7 for the parts outside the CDR3, the full variable domain is DGGITQSPKYLFRKEGQNVTLSCEQNLNHDAMYWYRQDPGQGLRLIYYSQIVNDFQKGDIAEGYSVSREKKESFPLTVTSAQKNPTAFYLCASSRQGLAGARANTYEQYFGPGTRLTVT.

The V and J genes are TRBV10-3 and TRBJ1-5; D remains ambiguous. The germline V gene encodes CDR1 ENHRY and CDR2 SYGVKD. The CDR3 sequence is 13 residues long. V gave up 10 bases and J gave up 4 bases, with 14 bases separating them. In DNA form, the CDR3 reads TGTGCCACCAGCAACGGTGGTAATCAGCCCCAGCATTTT. Its protein product is CATSNGGNQPQHF.

J is TRBJ2-7 and V is TRBV27; TRBD2 is a possible D gene (5 bases). V lost 2 bases to trimming and J lost 5 bases, with 10 bases between them. The V gene's germline CDR1 is MNHEY and CDR2 SMNVEV (reference sequence). The CDR3 is made up of 13 amino acids. The CDR3 loop is CASSLAAGHEQYF. CDR3 DNA: TGTGCCAGCAGTTTAGCGGCGGGCCACGAGCAGTACTTC.